This T cell receptor beta chain is drawn from a study of low-dose radiotherapy and immunotherapy resistance in tumors. Background on the study: Patients received cyclophosphamide 200 mg/m2 intravenously every two weeks, the day before radiation-immunotherapy.

Time point reported: before trial treatment. Ipilimumab, nivolumab, aspirin, low-dose cyclophosphamide and low-dose radiotherapy were administered to donors. With TRAV- and TRBV-specific primers, first-strand cDNA was made, covering the alpha and beta chains. For amplifying TCRs, the PCR ran for about 22 cycles with Phusion, which was used together with a constant-region primer and the adapter on the V primers. In TCRdb, the reads were re-called with MiXCR into one record per CDR3 protein. The table shows about 60,000 distinct CDR3 sequences, with under 30% occurring only once. CDR3 length: 12 residues. V was shortened by 6 bases and J by 3 bases, with 9 bases between the two germline ends. From germline, CDR1 is SNHLY and CDR2 FYNNEI.

The chain has TRBV2 and TRBJ2-7, with D possibly being TRBD2 (6 bases). The sequence was obtained from a male donor with prostate cancer. The starting material was PBMCs, obtained before treatment. The CDR3 nucleotides are TGTGCCAGCAGGAGACTAGGCTACGAGCAGTACTTC. Its translation is CASRRLGYEQYF.